Listed here are 14 T cell receptor beta chains from one sample, sequenced in a study of shared clonotypes between healthy human individuals. Profiling relied on immunoSEQ multiplex PCR, and the TCRdb table lists in-frame clones only, not all of them. This table holds some 100,000 clones, 55% to 70% found once. Sequencing was performed on memory CD8+ T cells sorted from blood. The subset: CD45RO+ cells pooled with CCR7-negative TemRA cells. The receptors were sampled from a young woman in good health.

The rearrangement uses TRBV11-2 and TRBJ1-5; D is ambiguous. Germline values: CDR1 SGHAT, CDR2 FQNNGV. There are 17 residues in the CDR3. V gave up 5 bases and J gave up 0 bases, with 17 bases separating them. CDR3 amino acids: CASSRIWGSCSNQPQHF. CDR3 DNA sequence: TGTGCCAGCAGCCGCATTTGGGGTAGTTGTAGCAATCAGCCCCAGCATTTT.

This CDR3 reads CASSLERDRLAKNIQYF. The CDR3 DNA sequence: TGTGCCAGCAGCTTAGAAAGAGACAGACTAGCCAAAAACATTCAGTACTTC. The chain combines TRBV7-9 with TRBJ2-4; tentatively, D is TRBD1 (5 bases). Trimming shortened V by 1 base and J by 0 bases, and 13 bases separated the two germline ends. Germline loops: CDR1 SEHNR, CDR2 FQNEAQ (reference sequence). This CDR3 contains 17 residues.

V and J are TRBV10-3 and TRBJ2-2; D not certain. CDR3 length equals 12 residues. The V gene lost 8 bases and the J gene lost 0 bases, with 4 bases spanning the gap. Germline V CDR1 and CDR2: ENHRY, SYGVKD. This CDR3 reads CAIGANTGELFF. CDR3 coding DNA: TGTGCCATCGGTGCGAACACCGGGGAGCTGTTTTTT.

V and J are TRBV5-1 and TRBJ2-2; D unclear. The CDR3 is 14 amino acids. Germline CDR1 is SGHRS and CDR2 is YFSETQ. The ends were cut back, 1 base at V and 0 bases at J, with 4 bases in the middle. The CDR3 DNA follows: TGCGCCAGCAGCTTGAATTCGAACACCGGGGAGCTGTTTTTT. Translation: CASSLNSNTGELFF.

This chain connects TRBV27 to TRBJ2-1; 9 positions match TRBD2. Per the germline V gene, CDR1 is MNHEY and CDR2 is SMNVEV (reference sequence). The CDR3 runs to 17 residues. The junction had 13 bases not matched to a gene; V was cut back by 4 bases and J by 6 bases. The CDR3 sequence: CASSSGLATMISNEQFF. The CDR3 bases are TGTGCCAGCAGTTCGGGACTAGCAACGATGATAAGCAATGAGCAGTTCTTC.

This chain links TRBV7-4 with TRBJ2-6; TRBD1 matches 8 bases. The J segment lost 1 base and the V segment lost 5 bases, leaving 10 bases of the junction unmatched. Per the germline V gene, CDR1 is SGHVT and CDR2 is SQSDAQ. The CDR3 covers 18 residues. CDR3 loop: CASSEPGTGGSGANVLTF. The CDR3 nucleotides are TGTGCCAGCAGCGAGCCCGGGACAGGCGGGTCTGGGGCCAACGTCCTGACTTTC.

The chain carries TRBV19 and TRBJ1-2; D unclear. The CDR3 length is 14 residues. V was cut by 3 bases and J by 7 bases, with 15 bases left in between. CDR1 LNHDA and CDR2 SQIVND come from the germline V gene (reference sequence). The CDR3 region is CASSIRPLGLGYTF. The CDR3 DNA follows: TGTGCCAGTAGTATTAGACCGTTAGGTCTTGGCTACACCTTC.

This clone was seen only once. V and J are TRBV13 and TRBJ2-2; D gene uncertain. V lost 5 bases and J lost 1, with 17 bases in between. The CDR3 sequence is 17 residues long. CDR1 and CDR2 (germline): PRHDT, FYEKMQ (reference sequence). CDR3 in DNA: TGTGCCAGCAGCAAATATTACCAAATTTTGAACACCGGGGAGCTGTTTTTT. Translation: CASSKYYQILNTGELFF. The whole variable domain, remainder taken from reference TRBV13 and TRBJ2-2, is AAGVIQSPRHLIKEKRETATLKCYPIPRHDTVYWYQQGPGQDPQFLISFYEKMQSDKGSIPDRFSAQQFSDYHSELNMSSLELGDSALYFCASSKYYQILNTGELFFGEGSRLTVL.

The rearrangement links TRBV7-2 to TRBJ2-2; unclear D gene. V was shortened by 1 base and J by 0 bases, with 6 bases between the two germline ends. CDR3 length: 15 residues. Germline V CDR1 and CDR2: SGHTA, FQGNSA. This CDR3 is CASSLEGSNTGELFF. CDR3 DNA: TGTGCCAGCAGCTTAGAGGGATCGAACACCGGGGAGCTGTTTTTT.

The rearrangement links TRBV10-1 to TRBJ2-7, with D perhaps being TRBD1 or TRBD2 (5 bases each). Germline V gene lookup returns CDR1 WNHNN and CDR2 SYGVQD (reference sequence). V was trimmed by 6 bases and J by 3 bases, leaving 18 bases between them. CDR3 size: 15 residues. The CDR3 sequence is CASSRDLGSVYEQYF. CDR3 in DNA: TGCGCCAGCAGCCGGGACCTAGGAAGCGTCTACGAGCAGTACTTC.

The CDR3 bases are TGTGCCAGCAGCCCCGCAGGGCTCGGTCGTAATGGCTACACCTTC. It is translated as CASSPAGLGRNGYTF. The chain recombines TRBV11-2 with TRBJ1-2, with D tentatively TRBD1 (5 bases). Trimming left V 5 bases short and J 6 bases short, with 19 bases between. The CDR3 is 15 amino acids. The germline CDR1 and CDR2 sequences are SGHAT and FQNNGV. Complete variable domain (other parts from reference TRBV11-2 and TRBJ1-2): EAGVAQSPRYKIIEKRQSVAFWCNPISGHATLYWYQQILGQGPKLLIQFQNNGVVDDSQLPKDRFSAERLKGVDSTLKIQPAKLEDSAVYLCASSPAGLGRNGYTFGSGTRLTVV.

The chain joins TRBV11-1 to TRBJ2-3; possibly TRBD2 for D (5 bases). Germline V gives CDR1 SGHAT, CDR2 FQDESV (reference sequence). V lost 5 bases to trimming and J lost 0 bases, with 15 bases between them. The length of the CDR3 is 16 residues. CDR3 in DNA: TGTGCCAGCAGCCCTCGGACTGAGACTAGCACAGATACGCAGTATTTT. Protein product: CASSPRTETSTDTQYF.

With regard to this clone: Compared with germline, one end of the junction differs, possibly owing to a read error. The V gene is TRBV11-1, the J gene TRBJ1-1; D is uncertain. CDR3 length: 14 residues. Germline V gene lookup returns CDR1 SGHAT and CDR2 FQDESV (reference sequence). In DNA form, the CDR3 reads TGTGCCAGCAGTTTAGGGAGGAGTTACACTGAAGCTTTCTTT. This translates into CASSLGRSYTEAFF.

This rearrangement joins TRBV19 to TRBJ2-1, with D perhaps being TRBD1 or TRBD2 (5 bases each). V lost 6 bases and J 16 bases, leaving 28 bases between the germline ends. This CDR3 is 15 amino acids long. Germline V lookup: CDR1 LNHDA, CDR2 SQIVND (reference sequence). CDR3 protein: CASSPNRDLTAPGFF. The DNA for the CDR3 is TGTGCCAGTAGCCCCAACCGGGACCTAACCGCCCCCGGTTTCTTC.